This TCR beta chain was obtained from a study of glioma-infiltrating T cells after dendritic cell vaccination. As for the study in general: Autologous tumor lysate-pulsed dendritic cell vaccination was given between 2003 and 2012. Dendritic cell vaccine was injected intradermally three times, biweekly.

Amplification used 60 V beta primers and 13 J beta primers. Assay: immunoSEQ multiplex PCR; the TCRdb copy retains only in-frame clones and omits some. The table has roughly 100,000 clones, about four fifths seen once. Before vaccination, two weeks after the third vaccination, and at progression, PBMC were collected. The CDR3 contains 13 residues. The V and J ends lost 3 bases and 1 base respectively, with 6 bases between them. The germline V gene has CDR1 SGHAT and CDR2 FQNNGV. This specimen consisted of blood, obtained before dendritic cell vaccination. The genes are TRBV11-2 and TRBJ1-1; D uncertain. This clonotype originated in a human donor with glioblastoma. This CDR3 reads CASSFVRNTEAFF. As DNA, the CDR3 is TGTGCCAGCAGCTTCGTCAGGAACACTGAAGCTTTCTTT.